Listed here are 19 T cell receptor beta chains from one sample, sequenced in a study of identical twins. TCRdb independently ran MiXCR on the 5' RACE reads; one entry per CDR3 protein. The table records approximately 1.8 million distinct CDR3 sequences, around 29% of them present only once. The sequenced sample consisted of cord blood. These receptors were taken from a newborn girl in good health.

This chain uses TRBV6-1 with TRBJ1-1; possible D gene TRBD1, 5 bases. Germline V gene data show CDR1 as MNHNS and CDR2 as SASEGT. V lost 7 bases to trimming and J lost 11 bases, with 17 bases between them. The CDR3 totals 12 residues. CDR3 sequence: CASIERGGRAFF. CDR3 nucleotide sequence: TGTGCCAGCATTGAGAGGGGAGGAAGGGCTTTCTTT.

The chain recombines TRBV20-1 with TRBJ1-5, with TRBD1 as a possible D gene (6 bases). This CDR3 is built from 15 residues. Germline-derived CDR1 and CDR2 are DFQATT and SNEGSKA (reference sequence). The V end lost 0 bases, the J end lost 2 bases, and 11 bases lay between the germline ends. CDR3 amino acids: CSAREQGGGNQPQHF. In DNA, the CDR3 is TGCAGTGCTAGAGAACAGGGAGGAGGCAATCAGCCCCAGCATTTT.

This rearrangement joins TRBV9 to TRBJ2-4, with D maybe TRBD2 (5 bases). The closer fit of TRBJ2-7 to the DNA end suggests the J call may be wrong. This CDR3 spans 13 amino acids. CDR1 is SGDLS and CDR2 is YYNGEE in the germline V gene. The CDR3 nucleotides are TGTGCCAGCAGCGTAGTTTCTAGCAACGAGCAGTACTTC. Translation gives CASSVVSSNEQYF.

V and J are TRBV30 and TRBJ1-1, with D maybe TRBD1 (5 bases). Trimming removed 4 bases from V and 4 bases from J, with 16 bases in between. Germline loops: CDR1 GTSNPN, CDR2 SVGIG (reference sequence). The CDR3 has 14 amino acids. DNA for the CDR3: TGTGCCTGGAAGCGGGACCCGGGACCCACTGAAGCTTTCTTT. Its protein product is CAWKRDPGPTEAFF.

This chain uses TRBV19 with TRBJ2-4, with a possible D match to TRBD2 (7 bases). The CDR3 spans 12 residues. Trimming stripped 9 bases from V and 13 bases from J, with 19 bases between. Germline V gene sequence: CDR1 LNHDA, CDR2 SQIVND (reference sequence). The CDR3 region is CASTNRAGEQYF. CDR3 sequence (DNA): TGTGCCAGCACAAACAGGGCGGGGGAGCAGTACTTC. Drawing the rest from reference TRBV19 and TRBJ2-4, the complete variable domain is DGGITQSPKYLFRKEGQNVTLSCEQNLNHDAMYWYRQDPGQGLRLIYYSQIVNDFQKGDIAEGYSVSREKKESFPLTVTSAQKNPTAFYLCASTNRAGEQYFGAGTRLSVL.

Ten or more counts support this clonotype. V usage is TRBV4-2 and J usage is TRBJ1-2; TRBD1 is a possible D gene (5 bases). Germline V lookup: CDR1 LGHNA, CDR2 YNFKEQ. The CDR3 has 14 amino acids. With 2 bases removed from V and 2 bases from J, the gap between germline ends came to 9 bases. The CDR3 here is CASSQLWGNYGYTF. The CDR3 DNA is TGTGCCAGCAGCCAACTATGGGGGAACTATGGCTACACCTTC.

The chain recombines TRBV12-3 or TRBV12-4 with TRBJ1-5; a possible D gene is TRBD1 (6 bases). The CDR3 covers 14 residues. Between the trimmed V and J ends, which lost 3 bases and 3 bases, there was a span of 9 bases. Here the CDR3 DNA reads TGTGCCAGCAGTTTCCACAGGGACAATCAGCCCCAGCATTTT. Protein sequence: CASSFHRDNQPQHF.

Here the CDR3 reads CASSLLGMRDEQFF. The CDR3 DNA reads TGTGCCAGCAGTTTACTAGGTATGAGGGATGAGCAGTTCTTC. The V call is TRBV27, the J call TRBJ2-1, with a possible D match to TRBD2 (5 bases). The CDR3 contains 14 residues. Germline V CDR1 and CDR2: MNHEY, SMNVEV (reference sequence). Trimming removed 2 bases at V and 8 bases at J, with 13 bases between.

The J gene is TRBJ2-1, the V gene TRBV20-1, with TRBD2 matching over 10 bases. V dropped 4 bases and J dropped 4; count of bases not matched to a gene: 10. The CDR3 loop spans 16 amino acids. Germline CDR1 is DFQATT and CDR2 is SNEGSKA (reference sequence). CDR3 region: CSAISGGGSTYNEQFF. The CDR3, as DNA: TGCAGTGCTATAAGCGGGGGGGGATCGACTTACAATGAGCAGTTCTTC.

This clonotype was picked up a small number of times. This chain links TRBV20-1 with TRBJ2-3, with D possibly being TRBD1 or TRBD2 (5 bases each). Germline CDR1 reads DFQATT; CDR2 reads SNEGSKA (reference sequence). The CDR3 covers 13 residues. Trimming stripped 6 bases from V and 1 base from J, with 11 bases between. The CDR3 coding sequence is TGCAGTGCGCCCCTGGGGGGCACAGATACGCAGTATTTT. Amino acid sequence: CSAPLGGTDTQYF.

This clonotype was found many times. The chain is built from TRBV15 and TRBJ1-2; D is possibly TRBD1 (5 bases). The V end was cut by 0 bases, the J end by 4 bases, with 9 bases between. This CDR3 contains 14 residues. The germline CDR1 and CDR2 sequences are LNHNV and YYDKDF (reference sequence). The CDR3 nucleotides read TGTGCCACCAGCAGAGATAGAGGGGTCTATGGCTACACCTTC. As protein: CATSRDRGVYGYTF.

The J gene is TRBJ2-1, the V gene TRBV20-1; 9 positions agree with TRBD2. CDR1 and CDR2 from the germline V gene are DFQATT and SNEGSKA (reference sequence). V trimming: 4 bases; J trimming: 1 base; junction bases outside the gene matches: 23. The CDR3 is made up of 21 amino acids. The CDR3 sequence: CSAKGRGPYSGRVGSYNEQFF. In DNA, the CDR3 is TGCAGTGCTAAGGGCAGGGGCCCTTATAGCGGGAGAGTGGGGTCCTACAATGAGCAGTTCTTC.

The chain carries TRBV12-3 or TRBV12-4 and TRBJ1-2; TRBD1 matches at 9 bases. Germline trimming cut 2 bases from V and 5 bases from J; bases unmatched to any gene: 9. This CDR3 comprises 16 residues. CDR3 in amino acids: CASSLLRDRVFYGYTF. For the CDR3, the DNA is TGTGCCAGCAGTTTACTCCGGGACAGGGTTTTTTATGGCTACACCTTC.

This clonotype appeared a few times. The chain recombines TRBV4-2 with TRBJ2-3; D uncertain. Looked up from germline, CDR1 is LGHNA and CDR2 is YNFKEQ. This CDR3 has 12 amino acids. Trimming pared 3 bases from V and 5 bases from J, leaving 6 bases between. CDR3: CASSHEEDTQYF. The CDR3 nucleotides read TGTGCCAGCAGCCATGAGGAAGATACGCAGTATTTT.

This clonotype has more than one count but fewer than ten. DNA for the CDR3: TGTGCCAGCAGCTTAATAGGGGTCCGCAGCAGTGAGCAGTTCTTC. It is translated as CASSLIGVRSSEQFF. The chain uses TRBV7-2 and TRBJ2-1; tentatively, D is TRBD1 (5 bases). V was pared by 2 bases and J by 9 bases, with 17 bases between. Germline-derived CDR1 and CDR2 are SGHTA and FQGNSA. There are 15 residues in the CDR3.

The rearrangement joins TRBV10-3 to TRBJ2-3, with TRBD2 identical over 14 bases. The CDR3 loop spans 14 amino acids. Trimming took 11 bases from V and 7 from J; bases not matched to a gene: 8. Germline V lookup: CDR1 ENHRY, CDR2 SYGVKD. CDR3 residues: CASRLAGGANTQYF. Written as DNA, the CDR3 is TGTGCCTCCAGACTAGCGGGAGGGGCAAATACGCAGTATTTT.

A few counts support this clonotype. The chain is built from TRBV28 and TRBJ1-5; 7 bases are a match to TRBD1. Germline V gives CDR1 MDHEN, CDR2 SYDVKM. The CDR3 contains 17 residues. The junction had 11 bases not matched to a gene; V was cut back by 6 bases and J by 0 bases. CDR3 in amino acids: CASRSGTVLHSNQPQHF. CDR3 in DNA: TGTGCCAGCAGGTCCGGGACAGTCCTTCATAGCAATCAGCCCCAGCATTTT. The complete variable domain, with remaining parts taken from reference TRBV28 and TRBJ1-5, reads DVKVTQSSRYLVKRTGEKVFLECVQDMDHENMFWYRQDPGLGLRLIYFSYDVKMKEKGDIPEGYSVSREKKERFSLILESASTNQTSMYLCASRSGTVLHSNQPQHFGDGTRLSIL.

In its sample, this clonotype was seen a few times. This chain joins TRBV29-1 and TRBJ2-1, with D perhaps matching TRBD2 (7 bases). This CDR3 contains 13 residues. CDR1 is SQVTM and CDR2 is ANQGSEA in the germline V gene. Deletions cut 4 bases from V and 6 bases from J, with 13 bases between. CDR3 coding DNA: TGCAGCGTTGGAAAGAGGGGGGGCAATGAGCAGTTCTTC. Translation gives CSVGKRGGNEQFF.

The table lists this clonotype with a few counts. The gene calls are TRBV20-1 and TRBJ2-5; possibly TRBD2 for D (6 bases). Germline V gives CDR1 DFQATT, CDR2 SNEGSKA (reference sequence). Deletions cut 2 bases from V and 6 bases from J, with 10 bases between. CDR3 length equals 12 residues. CDR3 sequence reads: CSARPGSKTQYF. For the CDR3, the DNA is TGCAGTGCTAGACCCGGGAGCAAGACCCAGTACTTC.